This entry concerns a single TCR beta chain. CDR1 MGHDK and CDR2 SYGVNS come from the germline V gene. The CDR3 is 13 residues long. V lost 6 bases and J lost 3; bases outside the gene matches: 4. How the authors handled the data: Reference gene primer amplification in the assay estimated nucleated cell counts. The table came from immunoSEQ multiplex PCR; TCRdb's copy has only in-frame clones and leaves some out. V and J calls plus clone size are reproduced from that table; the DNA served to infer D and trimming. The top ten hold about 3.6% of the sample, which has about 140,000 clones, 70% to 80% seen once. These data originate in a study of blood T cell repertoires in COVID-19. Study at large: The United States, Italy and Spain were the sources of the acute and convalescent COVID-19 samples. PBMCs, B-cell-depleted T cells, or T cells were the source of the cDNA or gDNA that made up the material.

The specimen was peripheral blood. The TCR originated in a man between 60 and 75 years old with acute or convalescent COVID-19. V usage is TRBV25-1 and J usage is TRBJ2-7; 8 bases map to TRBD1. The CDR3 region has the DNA TGTGCCAGCAGACAGACAGGGGTCTACGAGCAGTACTTC. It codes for CASRQTGVYEQYF.